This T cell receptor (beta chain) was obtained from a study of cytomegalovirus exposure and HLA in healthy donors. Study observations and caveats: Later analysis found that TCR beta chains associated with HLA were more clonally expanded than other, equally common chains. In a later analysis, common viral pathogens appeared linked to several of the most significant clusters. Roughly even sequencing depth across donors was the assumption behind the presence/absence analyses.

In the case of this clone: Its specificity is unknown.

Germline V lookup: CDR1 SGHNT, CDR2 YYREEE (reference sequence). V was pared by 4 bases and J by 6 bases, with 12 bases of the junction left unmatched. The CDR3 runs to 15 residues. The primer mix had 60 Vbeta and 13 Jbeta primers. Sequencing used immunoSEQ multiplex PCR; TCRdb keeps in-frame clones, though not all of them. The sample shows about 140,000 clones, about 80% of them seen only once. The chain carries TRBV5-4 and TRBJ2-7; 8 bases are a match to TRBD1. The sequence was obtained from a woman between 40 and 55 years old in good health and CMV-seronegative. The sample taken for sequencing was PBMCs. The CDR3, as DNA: TGTGCCAGCAGCCTTAAAGGGACAGGTCGTGGCGAGCAGTACTTC. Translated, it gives CASSLKGTGRGEQYF.